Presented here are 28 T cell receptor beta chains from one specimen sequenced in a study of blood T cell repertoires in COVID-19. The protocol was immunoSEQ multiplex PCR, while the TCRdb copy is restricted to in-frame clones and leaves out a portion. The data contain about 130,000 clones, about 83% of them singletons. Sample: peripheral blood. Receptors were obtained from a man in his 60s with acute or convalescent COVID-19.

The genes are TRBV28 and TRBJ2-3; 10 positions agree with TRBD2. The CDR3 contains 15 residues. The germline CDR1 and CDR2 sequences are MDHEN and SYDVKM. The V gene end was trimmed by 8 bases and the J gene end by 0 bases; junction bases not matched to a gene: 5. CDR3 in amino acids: CASGVAGGSTDTQYF. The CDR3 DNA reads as TGTGCCAGCGGGGTAGCGGGAGGCAGCACAGATACGCAGTATTTT.

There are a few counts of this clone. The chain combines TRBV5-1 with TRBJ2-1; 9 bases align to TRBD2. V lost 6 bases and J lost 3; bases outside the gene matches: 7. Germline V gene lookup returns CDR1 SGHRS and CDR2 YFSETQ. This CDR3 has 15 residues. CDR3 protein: CASTQRTSDYNEQFF. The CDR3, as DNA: TGCGCCAGCACACAACGGACTAGCGACTACAATGAGCAGTTCTTC.

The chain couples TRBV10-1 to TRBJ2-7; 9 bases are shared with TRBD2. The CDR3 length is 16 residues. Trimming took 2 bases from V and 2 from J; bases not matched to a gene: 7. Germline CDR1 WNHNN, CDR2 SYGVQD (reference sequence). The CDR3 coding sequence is TGCGCCAGCAGTGAGACCCATAGCGGGGGTCCCTACGAGCAGTACTTC. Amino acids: CASSETHSGGPYEQYF.

The DNA of the CDR3 is TGCGCCAGCAGCTTGGGGAGTGTAGACACTGAAGCTTTCTTT. This sequence encodes CASSLGSVDTEAFF. The chain employs TRBV5-1 and TRBJ1-1; the D is unclear. The CDR3 has 14 residues. Germline CDR1 reads SGHRS; CDR2 reads YFSETQ. V was trimmed by 0 bases and J by 3 bases, leaving 9 bases between them.

The CDR3 coding sequence is TGTGCCAGCTCCCTAAGGCTTGGGGGCCACACCGGGGAGCTGTTTTTT. Encoded protein: CASSLRLGGHTGELFF. The V and J genes are TRBV18 and TRBJ2-2, with a possible D match to TRBD1 (6 bases). The CDR3 extends over 16 amino acids. Germline V gene data show CDR1 as KGHSH and CDR2 as LQKENI. The ends were cut back, 6 bases at V and 3 bases at J, with 17 bases in the middle.

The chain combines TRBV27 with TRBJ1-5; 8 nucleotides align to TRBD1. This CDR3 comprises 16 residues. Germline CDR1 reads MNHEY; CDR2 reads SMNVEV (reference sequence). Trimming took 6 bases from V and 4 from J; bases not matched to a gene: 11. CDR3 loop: CASSRISGTGNQPQHF. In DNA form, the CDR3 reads TGTGCCAGCAGCCGAATATCCGGGACAGGAAATCAGCCCCAGCATTTT.

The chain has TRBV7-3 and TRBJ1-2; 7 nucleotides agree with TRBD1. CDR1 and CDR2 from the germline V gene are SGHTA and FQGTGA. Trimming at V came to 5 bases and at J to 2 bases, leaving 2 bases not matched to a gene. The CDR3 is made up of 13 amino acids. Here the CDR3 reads CASSPDRNYGYTF. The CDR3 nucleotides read TGTGCCAGCAGCCCGGACAGGAACTATGGCTACACCTTC.

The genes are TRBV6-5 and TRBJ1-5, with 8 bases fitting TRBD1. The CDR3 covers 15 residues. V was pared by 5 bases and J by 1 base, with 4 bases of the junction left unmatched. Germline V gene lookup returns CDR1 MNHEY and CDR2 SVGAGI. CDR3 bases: TGTGCCAGCAGTACAGGGGGTGGCAGCAATCAGCCCCAGCATTTT. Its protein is CASSTGGGSNQPQHF.

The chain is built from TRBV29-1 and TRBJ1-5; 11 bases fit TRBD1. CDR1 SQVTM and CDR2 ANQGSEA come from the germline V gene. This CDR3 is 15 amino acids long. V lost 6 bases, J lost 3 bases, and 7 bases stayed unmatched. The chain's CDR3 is CSVDGTGGTNQPQHF. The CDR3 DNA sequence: TGCAGCGTCGACGGGACAGGGGGAACCAATCAGCCCCAGCATTTT.

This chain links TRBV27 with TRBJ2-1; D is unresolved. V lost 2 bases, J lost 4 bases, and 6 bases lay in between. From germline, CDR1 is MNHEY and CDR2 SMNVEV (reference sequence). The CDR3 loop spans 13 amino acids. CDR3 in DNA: TGTGCCAGCAGTTTACAGGAATACAATGAGCAGTTCTTC. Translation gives CASSLQEYNEQFF.

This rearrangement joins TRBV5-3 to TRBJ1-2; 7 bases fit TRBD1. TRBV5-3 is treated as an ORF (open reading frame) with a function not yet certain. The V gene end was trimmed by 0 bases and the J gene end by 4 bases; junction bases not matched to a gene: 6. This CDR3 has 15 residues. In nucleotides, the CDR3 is TGTGCCAGAAGCTTGGGGCAGGGGGGCGTCTATGGCTACACCTTC. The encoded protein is CARSLGQGGVYGYTF.

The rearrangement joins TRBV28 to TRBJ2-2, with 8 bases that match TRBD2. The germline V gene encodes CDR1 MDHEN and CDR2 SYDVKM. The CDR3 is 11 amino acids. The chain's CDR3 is CVRGRTGELFF. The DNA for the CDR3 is TGTGTTCGCGGGAGGACCGGGGAGCTGTTTTTT. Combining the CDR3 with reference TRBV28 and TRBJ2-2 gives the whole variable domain DVKVTQSSRYLVKRTGEKVFLECVQDMDHENMFWYRQDPGLGLRLIYFSYDVKMKEKGDIPEGYSVSREKKERFSLILESASTNQTSMYLCVRGRTGELFFGEGSRLTVL.

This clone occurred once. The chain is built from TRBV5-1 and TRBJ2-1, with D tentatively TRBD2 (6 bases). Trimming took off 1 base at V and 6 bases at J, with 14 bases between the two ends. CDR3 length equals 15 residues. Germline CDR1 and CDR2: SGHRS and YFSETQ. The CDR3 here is CASSLSGGPTNEQFF. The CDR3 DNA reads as TGCGCCAGCAGCTTGTCCGGGGGACCCACCAATGAGCAGTTCTTC.

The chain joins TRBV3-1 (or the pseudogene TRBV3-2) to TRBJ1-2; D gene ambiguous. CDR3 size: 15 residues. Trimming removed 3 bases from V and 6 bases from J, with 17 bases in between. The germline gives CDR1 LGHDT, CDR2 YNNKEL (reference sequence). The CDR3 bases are TGTGCCAGCAGCCACCTCTCCGGGGATCGGGATGGCTACACCTTC. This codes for CASSHLSGDRDGYTF.

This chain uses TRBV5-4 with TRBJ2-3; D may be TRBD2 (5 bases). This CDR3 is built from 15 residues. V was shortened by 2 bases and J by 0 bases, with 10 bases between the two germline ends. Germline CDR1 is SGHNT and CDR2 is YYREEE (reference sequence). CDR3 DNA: TGTGCCAGCAGCTTTGCGGGTGGAAGCACAGATACGCAGTATTTT. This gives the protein CASSFAGGSTDTQYF.

The CDR3 here is CASSSGTGGPLANSPLHF. The CDR3 nucleotides read TGCGCCAGCAGCTCCGGGACAGGGGGGCCACTCGCCAATTCACCCCTCCACTTT. This chain uses TRBV5-1 with TRBJ1-6, with 11 bases matching TRBD1. Per the germline V gene, CDR1 is SGHRS and CDR2 is YFSETQ. V lost 3 bases and J lost 7; bases outside the gene matches: 12. The CDR3 loop spans 18 amino acids.

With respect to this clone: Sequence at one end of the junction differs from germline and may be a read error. The CDR3 coding sequence is TGTGCCAGCAGCCCTCGTGGACTAGCGTCCTTC. It encodes CASSPRGLASF. This chain uses TRBV2 with TRBJ2-7, with 9 bases aligning to TRBD2. The CDR3 extends over 11 amino acids. CDR1 and CDR2 from the germline V gene are SNHLY and FYNNEI.

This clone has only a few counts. In nucleotides, the CDR3 is TGTGCCAGCAGTTTGGGACAGGGGTTTTCTGGCTACACCTTC. It specifies CASSLGQGFSGYTF. The rearrangement links TRBV28 to TRBJ1-2, with TRBD1 matching 10 bases. Trimming took 3 bases from V and 7 from J; bases not matched to a gene: 5. Per the germline V gene, CDR1 is MDHEN and CDR2 is SYDVKM. This CDR3 is built from 14 residues.

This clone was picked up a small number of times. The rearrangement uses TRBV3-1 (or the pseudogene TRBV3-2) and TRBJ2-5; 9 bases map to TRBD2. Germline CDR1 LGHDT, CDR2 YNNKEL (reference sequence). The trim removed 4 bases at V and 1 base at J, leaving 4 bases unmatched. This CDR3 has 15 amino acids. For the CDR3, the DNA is TGTGCCAGCAGCCCAGCGGGAGGCCCCCAAGAGACCCAGTACTTC. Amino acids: CASSPAGGPQETQYF.

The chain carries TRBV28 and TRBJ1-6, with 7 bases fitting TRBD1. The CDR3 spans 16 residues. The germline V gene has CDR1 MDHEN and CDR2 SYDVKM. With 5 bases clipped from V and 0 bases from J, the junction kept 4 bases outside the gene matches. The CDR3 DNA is TGTGCCAGCAGTCAATCAGGGGGCTCCTATAATTCACCCCTCCACTTT. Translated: CASSQSGGSYNSPLHF.

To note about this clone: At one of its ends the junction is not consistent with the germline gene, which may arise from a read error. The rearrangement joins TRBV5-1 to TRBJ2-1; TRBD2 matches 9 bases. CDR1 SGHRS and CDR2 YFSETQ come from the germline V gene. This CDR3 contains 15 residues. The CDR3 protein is CASSSGTSNYKEQFF. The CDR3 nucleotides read TGCGCCAGCAGCTCTGGGACTAGCAACTACAAGGAGCAGTTCTTC.

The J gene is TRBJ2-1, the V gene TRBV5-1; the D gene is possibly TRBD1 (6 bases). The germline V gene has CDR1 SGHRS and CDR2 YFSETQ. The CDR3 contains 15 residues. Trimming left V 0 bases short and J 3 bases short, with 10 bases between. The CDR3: CASSLAQGYYNEQFF. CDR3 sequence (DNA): TGCGCCAGCAGCTTGGCGCAGGGGTACTACAATGAGCAGTTCTTC.

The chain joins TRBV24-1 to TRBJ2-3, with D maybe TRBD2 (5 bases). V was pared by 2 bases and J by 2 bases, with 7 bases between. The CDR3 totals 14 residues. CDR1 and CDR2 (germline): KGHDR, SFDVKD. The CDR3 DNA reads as TGTGCCACCAGTGATTACGGGGACACAGATACGCAGTATTTT. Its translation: CATSDYGDTDTQYF.

The CDR3, as DNA: TGTGCCAGCAGCGTCGACCCACGGGCTAGCCAGGCCGCCAAAAACATTCAGTACTTC. This sequence encodes CASSVDPRASQAAKNIQYF. The rearrangement uses TRBV9 and TRBJ2-4, with D possibly being TRBD2 (5 bases). CDR1 is SGDLS, CDR2 YYNGEE, per germline. The CDR3 is made up of 19 amino acids. Trimming shortened V by 2 bases and J by 1 base, and 22 bases separated the two germline ends.

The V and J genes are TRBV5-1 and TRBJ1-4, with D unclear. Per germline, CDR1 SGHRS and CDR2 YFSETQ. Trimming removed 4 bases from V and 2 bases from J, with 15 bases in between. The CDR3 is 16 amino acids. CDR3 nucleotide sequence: TGCGCCAGCAGCGCAAACAGCGGTGGGACTAATGAAAAACTGTTTTTT. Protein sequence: CASSANSGGTNEKLFF.

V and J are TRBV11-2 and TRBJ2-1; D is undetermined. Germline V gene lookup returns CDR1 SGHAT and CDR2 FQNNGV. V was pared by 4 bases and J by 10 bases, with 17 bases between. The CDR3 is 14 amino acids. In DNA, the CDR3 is TGTGCCAGCAGCTCGAGGCTGGTTTTGGTAGAGCAGTTCTTC. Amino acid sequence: CASSSRLVLVEQFF.

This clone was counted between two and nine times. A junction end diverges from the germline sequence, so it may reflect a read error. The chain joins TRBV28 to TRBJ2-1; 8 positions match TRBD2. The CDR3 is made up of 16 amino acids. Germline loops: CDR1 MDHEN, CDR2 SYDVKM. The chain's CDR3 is CATSGTSAESYNEQFF. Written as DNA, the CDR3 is TGTGCCACCAGTGGGACTAGTGCCGAATCCTACAATGAGCAGTTCTTC.

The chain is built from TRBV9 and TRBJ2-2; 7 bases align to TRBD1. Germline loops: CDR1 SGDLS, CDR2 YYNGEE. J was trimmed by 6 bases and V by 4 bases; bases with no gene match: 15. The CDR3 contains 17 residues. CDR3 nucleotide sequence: TGTGCCAGCAGCCAGACCGACAGGGAGAGAACTCCCGGGGAGCTGTTTTTT. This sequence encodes CASSQTDRERTPGELFF.